This is a list of T cell receptor beta chains from one sample in a study of shared clonotypes between healthy human individuals. Assay: immunoSEQ multiplex PCR; the TCRdb copy retains only in-frame clones and omits some. Here the sample spans fewer than 3 million clones, roughly 90% being singletons. Sequenced sample: naive CD4+ T cells from PBMCs. These receptor sequences come from a man aged 18 to 30 in good health. Some clones in this sample may be carry-over from other donors' samples. Both conserved end residues are part of each CDR3. A D gene is named only where the DNA matches it firmly. Not every row has a clone size; where given, it reads once, few, many or a size class.

j_call,d_call,v_call,clone_size,cdr3_nt,cdr3_aa
TRBJ2-7,TRBD1,TRBV5-1,-,TGCGCCAGCAGCTTGGGCGACAGGGTCCACGAGCAGTACTTC,CASSLGDRVHEQYF
TRBJ2-5,-,TRBV18,-,TGTGCCAGCTCACCCTCCCATAGAGGCACCCGGCCCGAGACCCAGTACTTC,CASSPSHRGTRPETQYF
TRBJ2-5,TRBD2,TRBV5-1,-,TGCGCCAGCAGCTTGGGGTCGGGGGGACAAGAGACCCAGTACTTC,CASSLGSGGQETQYF
TRBJ2-3,-,TRBV5-1,once,TGCGCCAGCAGCTTGTCACCCTCATGGGGCACAGATACGCAGTATTTT,CASSLSPSWGTDTQYF
TRBJ2-3,TRBD1,TRBV15,-,TGTGCCACCAGCAGGCATGGGACAGTTAACCCCAAAGAAGCGTTTTTT,CATSRHGTVNPKEAFF
TRBJ1-1,-,TRBV7-8,-,TGTGCCAGCAGCTCAAACCGCAGGGGAGAAGCTTTCTTT,CASSSNRRGEAFF
TRBJ1-2,-,TRBV9,few,TGTGCCAGCAGCGTTCACGGAATCTACACCTTC,CASSVHGIYTF
TRBJ2-2,TRBD2,TRBV25-1,-,TGTGCCAGCACTCCCAGCGGGAGTGACACCGGGGAGCTGTTTTTT,CASTPSGSDTGELFF
TRBJ2-7,-,TRBV28,-,TGTGCCAGCACCTATCGAGGGGGGAGTGTTCCCTACGAGCAGTACTTC,CASTYRGGSVPYEQYF
TRBJ2-1,-,TRBV6-4,-,TGTGCCAGCAGTGACTCGTACGGGTGGGAGGCCCGGTTCTTC,CASSDSYGWEARFF
TRBJ2-7,-,TRBV14,once,TGTGCCAGCAGCCACAAGGACTCCTACGAGCAGTACTTC,CASSHKDSYEQYF
TRBJ2-7,TRBD1,TRBV19,-,TGTGCCAGTAGTATAAGGCAGGGGGTCCGGATGACCTACGAGCAGTACTTC,CASSIRQGVRMTYEQYF
TRBJ2-7,-,TRBV20-1,-,TGCAGTGCTAGCGACAGCTACGAGCAGTACTTC,CSASDSYEQYF
TRBJ1-3,-,TRBV19,-,TGTGCCAGTAGTATAATGAGCGCGTCGTCGGGGAACACCATATATTTT,CASSIMSASSGNTIYF
TRBJ2-7,-,TRBV18,-,TGTGCCAGCTCACCCCGCTCCACGGGGAGAGAATACGAGCAGTACTTC,CASSPRSTGREYEQYF
TRBJ2-7,TRBD2,TRBV28,-,TGTGCCAGCAGAGGACTAGCGGGAGCGCAGTACTTC,CASRGLAGAQYF
TRBJ1-4,TRBD1,TRBV5-5,-,TGTGCCAGCAGCCGGGACAGGGGGAGTGAAAAACTGTTTTTT,CASSRDRGSEKLFF
TRBJ1-1,TRBD1,TRBV4-1,-,TGCGCCAGCAGCCAAGACAGGGGGCGAGGAACTGAAGCTTTCTTT,CASSQDRGRGTEAFF
TRBJ2-1,TRBD2,TRBV7-9,-,TGTGCCAGCAGCTCCCTAGCGGGAGATGAGCAGTTCTTC,CASSSLAGDEQFF
TRBJ2-5,-,TRBV7-2,once,TGTGCCAGCAGCTTTTTAGAGACCCAGTACTTC,CASSFLETQYF
TRBJ2-7,-,TRBV7-2,-,TGTGCCAGCGGGGTTGGAGGGGACCACGAGCAGTACTTC,CASGVGGDHEQYF
TRBJ2-6,-,TRBV28,once,TGTGCCAGCAGTTTTGTTCAGATCTCTGGGGCCAACGTCCTGACTTTC,CASSFVQISGANVLTF
TRBJ1-1,TRBD1,TRBV4-1,once,TGCGCCAGCAGCCGTGGACAGGAGAACACTGAAGCTTTCTTT,CASSRGQENTEAFF
TRBJ1-3,-,TRBV4-3,-,TGCGCCAGCAGCCAAGATCTGGCCAGGGCTGGAAACACCATATATTTT,CASSQDLARAGNTIYF
TRBJ1-2,TRBD1,TRBV28,-,TGTGCCAGCACCGGGACAGGGAACTATGGCTACACCTTC,CASTGTGNYGYTF
TRBJ2-5,TRBD2,TRBV6-1,once,TGTGCCAGCGGGAGGGGCGGAGTAGTACAAGAGACCCAGTACTTC,CASGRGGVVQETQYF
TRBJ2-1,TRBD2,TRBV9,-,TGTGCCAGCGCCCAAGTCCGGGGGGGCCACAATGAGCAGTTCTTC,CASAQVRGGHNEQFF